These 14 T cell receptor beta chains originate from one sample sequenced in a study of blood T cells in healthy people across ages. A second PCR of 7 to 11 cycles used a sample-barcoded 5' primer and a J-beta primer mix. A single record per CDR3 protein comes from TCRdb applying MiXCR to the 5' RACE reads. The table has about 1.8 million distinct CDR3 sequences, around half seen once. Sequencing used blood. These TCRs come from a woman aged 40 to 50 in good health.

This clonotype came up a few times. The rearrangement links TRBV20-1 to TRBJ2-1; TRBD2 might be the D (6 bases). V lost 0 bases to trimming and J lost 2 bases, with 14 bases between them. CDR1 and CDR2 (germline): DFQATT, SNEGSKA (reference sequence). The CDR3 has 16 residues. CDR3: CSARDARDSPYNEQFF. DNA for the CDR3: TGCAGTGCTAGAGATGCGCGGGATTCTCCCTACAATGAGCAGTTCTTC.

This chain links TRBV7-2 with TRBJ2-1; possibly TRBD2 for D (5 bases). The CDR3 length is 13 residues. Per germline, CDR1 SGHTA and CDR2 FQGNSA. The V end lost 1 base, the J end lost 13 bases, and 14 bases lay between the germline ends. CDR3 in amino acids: CASSLVLAETQFF. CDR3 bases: TGTGCCAGCAGCTTAGTTCTAGCTGAGACCCAGTTCTTC. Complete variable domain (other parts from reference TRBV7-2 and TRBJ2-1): GAGVSQSPSNKVTEKGKDVELRCDPISGHTALYWYRQSLGQGLEFLIYFQGNSAPDKSGLPSDRFSAERTGGSVSTLTIQRTQQEDSAVYLCASSLVLAETQFFGPGTRLTVL.

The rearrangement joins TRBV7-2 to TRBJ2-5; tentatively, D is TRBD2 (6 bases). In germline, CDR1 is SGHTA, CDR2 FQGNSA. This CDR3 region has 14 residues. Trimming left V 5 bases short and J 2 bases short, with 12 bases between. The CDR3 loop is CASSPYAGQETQYF. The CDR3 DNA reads TGTGCCAGCAGCCCTTACGCGGGACAAGAGACCCAGTACTTC.

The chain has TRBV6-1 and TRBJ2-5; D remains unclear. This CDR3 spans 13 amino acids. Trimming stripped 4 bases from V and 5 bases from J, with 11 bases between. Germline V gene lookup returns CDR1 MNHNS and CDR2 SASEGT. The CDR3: CASSGSYSETQYF. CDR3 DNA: TGTGCCAGCAGTGGGTCCTATTCGGAGACCCAGTACTTC.

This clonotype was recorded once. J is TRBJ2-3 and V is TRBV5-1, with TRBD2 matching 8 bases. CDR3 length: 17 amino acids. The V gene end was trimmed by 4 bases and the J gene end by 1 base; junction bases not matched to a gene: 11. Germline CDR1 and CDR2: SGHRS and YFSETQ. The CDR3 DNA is TGCGCCAGCAGCCCGGGGGTAGCGGGGTACGGCACAGATACGCAGTATTTT. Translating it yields CASSPGVAGYGTDTQYF.

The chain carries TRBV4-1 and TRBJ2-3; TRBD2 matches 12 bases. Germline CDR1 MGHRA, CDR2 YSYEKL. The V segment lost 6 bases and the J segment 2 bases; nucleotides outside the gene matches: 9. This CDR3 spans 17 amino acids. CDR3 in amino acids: CASRSLAGGEDTDTQYF. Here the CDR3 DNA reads TGCGCCAGCAGATCGCTAGCGGGGGGGGAGGACACAGATACGCAGTATTTT.

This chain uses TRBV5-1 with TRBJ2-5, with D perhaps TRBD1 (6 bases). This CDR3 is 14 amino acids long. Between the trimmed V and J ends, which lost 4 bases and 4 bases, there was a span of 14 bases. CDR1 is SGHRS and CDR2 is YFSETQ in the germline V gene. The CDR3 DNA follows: TGCGCCAGCAGCCCCCGGACAGATACAGAGACCCAGTACTTC. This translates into CASSPRTDTETQYF.

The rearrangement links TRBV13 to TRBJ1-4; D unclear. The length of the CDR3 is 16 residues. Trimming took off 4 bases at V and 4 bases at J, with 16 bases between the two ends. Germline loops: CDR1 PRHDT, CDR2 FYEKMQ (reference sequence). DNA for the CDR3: TGTGCCAGCAGCTGCCGAAACAAAAGCTTTAATGAAAAACTGTTTTTT. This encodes CASSCRNKSFNEKLFF.

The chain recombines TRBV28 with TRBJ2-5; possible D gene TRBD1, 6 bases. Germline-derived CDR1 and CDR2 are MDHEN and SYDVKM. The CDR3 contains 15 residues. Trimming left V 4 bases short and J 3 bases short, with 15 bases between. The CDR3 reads CASSSPAGAEETQYF. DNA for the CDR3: TGTGCCAGCAGTTCCCCGGCAGGGGCGGAAGAGACCCAGTACTTC.

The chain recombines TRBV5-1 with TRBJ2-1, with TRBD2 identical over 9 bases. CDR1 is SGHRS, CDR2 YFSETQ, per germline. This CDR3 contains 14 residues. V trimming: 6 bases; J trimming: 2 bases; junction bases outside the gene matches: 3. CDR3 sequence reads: CASKAGGTYNEQFF. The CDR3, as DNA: TGCGCCAGCAAAGCGGGGGGAACCTACAATGAGCAGTTCTTC.

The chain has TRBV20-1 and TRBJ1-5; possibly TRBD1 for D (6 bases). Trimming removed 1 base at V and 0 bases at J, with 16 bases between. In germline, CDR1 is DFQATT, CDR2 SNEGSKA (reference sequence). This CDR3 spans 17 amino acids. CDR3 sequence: CSARGQGREYSNQPQHF. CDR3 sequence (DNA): TGCAGTGCTAGAGGTCAGGGGAGGGAATATAGCAATCAGCCCCAGCATTTT.

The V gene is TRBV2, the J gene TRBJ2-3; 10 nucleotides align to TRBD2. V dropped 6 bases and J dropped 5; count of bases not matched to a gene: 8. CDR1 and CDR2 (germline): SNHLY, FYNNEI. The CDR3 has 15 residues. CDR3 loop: CASRIAGGRRDTQYF. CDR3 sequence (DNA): TGTGCCAGCAGAATAGCGGGGGGAAGAAGAGATACGCAGTATTTT.

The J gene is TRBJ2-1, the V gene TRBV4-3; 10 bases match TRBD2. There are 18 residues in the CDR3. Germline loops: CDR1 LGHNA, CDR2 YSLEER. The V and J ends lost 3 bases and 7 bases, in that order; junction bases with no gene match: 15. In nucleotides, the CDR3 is TGCGCCAGCAGCCAGTCCGACTCCGGGCTAGCGGGGGAAAATGAGCAGTTCTTC. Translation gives CASSQSDSGLAGENEQFF.

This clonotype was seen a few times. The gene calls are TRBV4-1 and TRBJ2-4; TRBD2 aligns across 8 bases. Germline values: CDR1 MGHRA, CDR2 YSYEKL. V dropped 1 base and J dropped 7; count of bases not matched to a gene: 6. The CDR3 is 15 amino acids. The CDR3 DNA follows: TGCGCCAGCAGCCAAGTCGGGGGGGCGCGCAACATTCAGTACTTC. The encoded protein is CASSQVGGARNIQYF.